This section outlines one TCR beta chain sequence together with its context. Per the original methods: Amplifying reference gene primers gave estimates of nucleated cell counts. Using immunoSEQ multiplex PCR, the repertoire was profiled, and TCRdb retains in-frame clones only, with some absent. From that table come the V and J calls and clone size; the DNA was used to work out D and trimming. The sample consists of some 220,000 clones, 75% to 85% of them appearing once. This specimen belongs to a study of blood T cell repertoires in COVID-19. Germline V gives CDR1 LNHDA, CDR2 SQIVND (reference sequence). V lost 4 bases to trimming and J lost 1 base; unmatched junction nucleotides: 4. The CDR3 runs to 15 residues.

This clonotype was sampled from a human donor in a cohort sampled during active COVID-19. The V call is TRBV19, the J call TRBJ1-1; the match to TRBD1 covers 9 bases. The material sequenced was peripheral blood. CDR3 DNA sequence: TGTGCCAGTAGTAAACCGGGACAGGGGAACACTGAAGCTTTCTTT. Translation gives CASSKPGQGNTEAFF.